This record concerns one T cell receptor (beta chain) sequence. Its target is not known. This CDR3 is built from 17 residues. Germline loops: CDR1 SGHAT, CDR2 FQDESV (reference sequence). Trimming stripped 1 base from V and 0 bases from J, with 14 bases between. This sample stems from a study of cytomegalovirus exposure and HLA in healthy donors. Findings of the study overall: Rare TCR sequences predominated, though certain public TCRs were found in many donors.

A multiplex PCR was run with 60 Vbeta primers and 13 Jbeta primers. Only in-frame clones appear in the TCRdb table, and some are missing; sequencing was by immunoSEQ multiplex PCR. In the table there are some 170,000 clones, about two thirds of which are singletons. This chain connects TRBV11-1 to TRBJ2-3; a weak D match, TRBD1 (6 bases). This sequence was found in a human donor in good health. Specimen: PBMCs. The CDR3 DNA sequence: TGTGCCAGCAGCTTAGTGTTAGGGGGATTCAGCACAGATACGCAGTATTTT. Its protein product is CASSLVLGGFSTDTQYF.